The 29 T cell receptor beta chains reported below all come from one sample, sequenced in a study of cytomegalovirus exposure and HLA in healthy donors. The PCR contained 60 Vbeta and 13 Jbeta primers. Generated by immunoSEQ multiplex PCR, the TCRdb table keeps only in-frame clones and is missing some. The sample lists some 130,000 clones, 81% occurring once. The sample taken for sequencing was PBMCs. Receptors originate from a man aged 18 to 35 in good health and CMV-seronegative.

V gene TRBV7-2 combines with J gene TRBJ2-7; tentative D call: TRBD2 (5 bases). The CDR3 runs 15 residues. V shed 5 bases and J shed 1 base, with 15 bases lying between them. In germline, CDR1 is SGHTA, CDR2 FQGNSA. The CDR3 here is CASSQTPRGSYEQYF. CDR3 DNA: TGTGCCAGCAGCCAAACGCCCCGGGGTTCCTACGAGCAGTACTTC.

In DNA, the CDR3 is TGCAGCGTGGCTGGACAGGCCATGAACACTGAAGCTTTCTTT. It codes for CSVAGQAMNTEAFF. The genes are TRBV29-1 and TRBJ1-1; TRBD1 aligns across 7 bases. The CDR3 covers 14 residues. Germline lookup yields CDR1 SQVTM and CDR2 ANQGSEA. The J segment lost 0 bases and the V segment lost 6 bases, leaving 7 bases of the junction unmatched.

The CDR3 spells CAWGGAYEQYF. CDR3 coding DNA: TGTGCCTGGGGTGGGGCCTACGAGCAGTACTTC. This chain links TRBV30 with TRBJ2-5; D unclear. Near its end, the DNA agrees better with TRBJ2-7, so the J call may be wrong. The CDR3 extends over 11 amino acids. The V gene's germline CDR1 is GTSNPN and CDR2 SVGIG (reference sequence).

V and J are TRBV4-2 and TRBJ1-2; a possible D gene is TRBD1 (5 bases). CDR1 LGHNA and CDR2 YNFKEQ come from the germline V gene. The CDR3 totals 15 residues. The V gene lost 0 bases and the J gene lost 4 bases, with 12 bases spanning the gap. The CDR3 sequence: CASSQDRSGFYGYTF. CDR3 sequence (DNA): TGTGCCAGCAGCCAAGATCGGTCAGGGTTCTATGGCTACACCTTC.

The rearrangement joins TRBV7-2 to TRBJ1-1; tentatively, D is TRBD1 (5 bases). Germline V lookup: CDR1 SGHTA, CDR2 FQGNSA. V was clipped by 7 bases and J by 8 bases, with 11 bases between them. The CDR3 has 11 amino acids. The CDR3 sequence: CASTLRGEAFF. The CDR3 region has the DNA TGTGCCAGCACCCTAAGGGGAGAAGCTTTCTTT.

V is TRBV5-8 and J is TRBJ2-7; possible D gene TRBD2, 5 bases. The germline V and J ends were trimmed by 5 bases and 4 bases, with 16 bases remaining between them. Germline values: CDR1 SGHTS, CDR2 YDEGEE. The CDR3 sequence is 14 residues long. CDR3 loop: CASSVWRLSYEQYF. CDR3 DNA: TGTGCCAGCAGTGTGTGGAGGCTTAGTTACGAGCAGTACTTC.

The rearrangement links TRBV25-1 to TRBJ2-1; possible D gene TRBD1, 6 bases. CDR1 MGHDK and CDR2 SYGVNS come from the germline V gene. The CDR3 is 15 residues long. Trimming removed 5 bases at V and 0 bases at J, with 11 bases between. CDR3 DNA: TGTGCCAGCAGTAAGGGGGTGAGCTCCTACAATGAGCAGTTCTTC. Amino acids: CASSKGVSSYNEQFF. Full variable domain (outside the CDR3, taken from reference TRBV25-1 and TRBJ2-1): EADIYQTPRYLVIGTGKKITLECSQTMGHDKMYWYQQDPGMELHLIHYSYGVNSTEKGDLSSESTVSRIRTEHFPLTLESARPSHTSQYLCASSKGVSSYNEQFFGPGTRLTVL.

The CDR3, as DNA: TGTGCCAGCAGTGGAATGGGCCTTCCTAGCACAGATACGCAGTATTTT. This sequence encodes CASSGMGLPSTDTQYF. V gene TRBV2 combines with J gene TRBJ2-3; the D is unclear. CDR1 is SNHLY and CDR2 is FYNNEI in the germline V gene. The V gene lost 4 bases and the J gene lost 0 bases, with 14 bases spanning the gap. This CDR3 has 16 amino acids. Using reference TRBV2 and TRBJ2-3 for the parts outside the CDR3, the full variable domain is EPEVTQTPSHQVTQMGQEVILRCVPISNHLYFYWYRQILGQKVEFLVSFYNNEISEKSEIFDDQFSVERPDGSNFTLKIRSTKLEDSAMYFCASSGMGLPSTDTQYFGPGTRLTVL.

This rearrangement joins TRBV12-5 to TRBJ1-1; TRBD1 matches at 8 bases. Germline V gives CDR1 LGHNT, CDR2 FRNRAP. With 2 bases clipped from V and 2 bases from J, the junction kept 4 bases outside the gene matches. This CDR3 has 15 amino acids. This CDR3 reads CASGLPTGVNTEAFF. DNA of the CDR3: TGTGCTAGTGGTTTGCCGACAGGGGTCAACACTGAAGCTTTCTTT. Drawing the rest from reference TRBV12-5 and TRBJ1-1, the complete variable domain is DARVTQTPRHKVTEMGQEVTMRCQPILGHNTVFWYRQTMMQGLELLAYFRNRAPLDDSGMPKDRFSAEMPDATLATLKIQPSEPRDSAVYFCASGLPTGVNTEAFFGQGTRLTVV.

This clone has a single count. The chain is built from TRBV7-2 and TRBJ1-1; no definite D call. Looked up from germline, CDR1 is SGHTA and CDR2 is FQGNSA. The V end was cut by 5 bases, the J end by 1 base, with 14 bases between. This CDR3 is built from 15 residues. The CDR3 DNA follows: TGTGCCAGCAGCCGAGCGAGAGTAGGGAACACTGAAGCTTTCTTT. This encodes CASSRARVGNTEAFF.

The CDR3 DNA reads as TGTGCCACGAAAGACAGTGCAACTAATGAAAAACTGTTTTTT. Amino acids: CATKDSATNEKLFF. The chain combines TRBV7-6 with TRBJ1-4, with a possible D match to TRBD1 (5 bases). Trimming pared 10 bases from V and 0 bases from J, leaving 12 bases between. Germline lookup yields CDR1 SGHVS and CDR2 FNYEAQ. This CDR3 is built from 14 residues.

V and J are TRBV2 and TRBJ1-1; 9 positions match TRBD1. Losses at the gene ends were 9 bases for V and 5 bases for J; bases not matched to a gene: 7. This CDR3 contains 13 residues. Germline V gene sequence: CDR1 SNHLY, CDR2 FYNNEI. The CDR3 coding sequence is TGTGCCAGGGGGGACAGGGCGGGAACTGAAGCTTTCTTT. It translates to CARGDRAGTEAFF.

This rearrangement joins TRBV7-9 to TRBJ1-6; possible D gene TRBD1, 6 bases. Between the trimmed V and J ends, which lost 2 bases and 2 bases, there was a span of 13 bases. The CDR3 is 17 amino acids. Germline V gene sequence: CDR1 SEHNR, CDR2 FQNEAQ (reference sequence). The CDR3 is CASSLLEPGAYNSPLHF. Here the CDR3 DNA reads TGTGCCAGCAGCTTATTGGAGCCAGGGGCCTATAATTCACCCCTCCACTTT.

The rearrangement links TRBV5-6 to TRBJ1-6, with TRBD1 matching over 7 bases. The CDR3 totals 16 residues. V was clipped by 5 bases and J by 1 base; unmatched bases: 6. Germline V gene sequence: CDR1 SGHDT, CDR2 YYEEEE. The CDR3 DNA reads as TGTGCCAGCAGTGACCGGGGACAGTCCTATAATTCACCCCTCCACTTT. This encodes CASSDRGQSYNSPLHF.

This clone was recorded once. The J gene is TRBJ2-1, the V gene TRBV9; TRBD2 matches 10 bases. V shed 2 bases, J shed 6 bases, and the junction held 5 bases outside the gene matches. The germline V gene encodes CDR1 SGDLS and CDR2 YYNGEE. This CDR3 region has 15 residues. The CDR3 is CASSVRAGGLNEQFF. The CDR3 DNA reads TGTGCCAGCAGCGTCCGAGCGGGGGGGCTCAATGAGCAGTTCTTC.

This clone has a handful of counts. The chain has TRBV19 and TRBJ2-7; 9 positions match TRBD2. The CDR3 runs 17 residues. The V segment lost 3 bases and the J segment 0 bases; nucleotides outside the gene matches: 9. The germline V gene encodes CDR1 LNHDA and CDR2 SQIVND (reference sequence). The CDR3 here is CASSMSDSGGFSYEQYF. The CDR3 DNA reads TGTGCCAGTAGTATGAGTGATAGCGGGGGTTTCTCCTACGAGCAGTACTTC.

The chain links TRBV15 to TRBJ1-1; D is unclear. Germline V gene lookup returns CDR1 LNHNV and CDR2 YYDKDF (reference sequence). Trimming removed 8 bases from V and 7 bases from J, with 11 bases in between. The length of the CDR3 is 11 residues. CDR3 sequence: CATQGSGEAFF. CDR3 in DNA: TGTGCCACCCAAGGGAGCGGTGAAGCTTTCTTT.

The chain couples TRBV7-6 to TRBJ1-2; 8 bases are shared with TRBD1. V shed 5 bases and J 3 bases; nucleotides not matched to a gene: 14. CDR1 and CDR2 from the germline V gene are SGHVS and FNYEAQ. CDR3 length: 17 residues. The CDR3 DNA reads TGTGCCAGCAGCAACCCAATGACAGGGGCGCGACACTATGGCTACACCTTC. As protein: CASSNPMTGARHYGYTF.

The V gene is TRBV12-5, the J gene TRBJ1-4; TRBD1 agrees at 8 bases. V gave up 7 bases and J gave up 8 bases; unmatched junction bases: 12. The CDR3 covers 15 residues. CDR1 is LGHNT and CDR2 is FRNRAP in the germline V gene. In nucleotides, the CDR3 is TGTGCTAGTGAACCAGGGGGCAGGGTAGGAGAAAAACTGTTTTTT. This sequence encodes CASEPGGRVGEKLFF.

Concerning this clone itself: This same CDR3 is encoded by further DNA sequences in the sample. CDR3 residues: CASSALRTGGQPQHF. CDR3 DNA: TGTGCCAGCAGTGCGCTCCGGACAGGGGGTCAGCCCCAGCATTTT. The rearrangement links TRBV6-5 to TRBJ1-5; TRBD1 matches 10 bases. Germline lookup yields CDR1 MNHEY and CDR2 SVGAGI. With V trimmed by 5 bases and J by 6 bases, 7 bases remained unmatched. The CDR3 is made up of 15 amino acids.

This clone was found once. The CDR3 is CASSLAGPQRGQETQYF. The CDR3 nucleotides read TGTGCCAGCAGCTTAGCGGGGCCCCAGAGGGGGCAAGAGACCCAGTACTTC. This chain connects TRBV7-2 to TRBJ2-5; maybe TRBD1 (6 bases). Trimming took off 0 bases at V and 2 bases at J, with 16 bases between the two ends. This CDR3 is built from 17 residues. CDR1 SGHTA and CDR2 FQGNSA come from the germline V gene.

About this clone itself: Other DNA sequences in this specimen translate into the identical CDR3. The V and J genes are TRBV11-2 and TRBJ1-1; possible D gene TRBD1, 5 bases. This CDR3 contains 13 residues. V shed 5 bases and J shed 1 base, with 8 bases lying between them. Germline CDR1 reads SGHAT; CDR2 reads FQNNGV. The CDR3 nucleotides read TGTGCCAGCAGCCTTACAGGGAACACTGAAGCTTTCTTT. Translation: CASSLTGNTEAFF.

V gene TRBV7-8 combines with J gene TRBJ1-5; TRBD1 matches at 11 bases. The CDR3 has 16 amino acids. Trimming at V came to 5 bases and at J to 6 bases, leaving 9 bases not matched to a gene. Germline V gene lookup returns CDR1 SGHVS and CDR2 FQNEAQ. The CDR3 sequence is CASSTADRGHGQPQHF. CDR3 nucleotides: TGTGCCAGCAGCACCGCGGACAGGGGGCACGGTCAGCCCCAGCATTTT.

The chain links TRBV7-3 to TRBJ1-4; D might be TRBD1 (5 bases). Germline V gene sequence: CDR1 SGHTA, CDR2 FQGTGA. The CDR3 contains 15 residues. V lost 5 bases, J lost 6 bases, and 16 bases lay in between. The CDR3 DNA sequence: TGTGCCAGCAGCATGGGGCAAAAGCCTTATGAAAAACTGTTTTTT. Translation: CASSMGQKPYEKLFF.

DNA for the CDR3: TGTGCCATCAGCGACGGAGGCCGGGACAGGGGCACCAATGAGCAGTTCTTC. It yields the protein CAISDGGRDRGTNEQFF. This rearrangement joins TRBV10-3 to TRBJ2-1, with TRBD1 matching over 10 bases. From germline, CDR1 is ENHRY and CDR2 SYGVKD. The CDR3 runs 17 residues. With V trimmed by 6 bases and J by 6 bases, 14 bases remained unmatched.

The gene calls are TRBV6-5 and TRBJ1-2; no reliable D call. Germline values: CDR1 MNHEY, CDR2 SVGAGI. Deletions cut 6 bases from V and 6 bases from J, with 17 bases between. The CDR3 sequence is 14 residues long. The CDR3 here is CASRISFLNNGYTF. CDR3 nucleotides: TGTGCCAGCAGAATATCCTTTTTGAACAATGGCTACACCTTC.

This chain links TRBV5-8 with TRBJ2-7; TRBD2 matches at 7 bases. Germline values: CDR1 SGHTS, CDR2 YDEGEE. The V and J ends lost 0 bases and 6 bases, in that order; junction bases with no gene match: 6. The CDR3 consists of 14 residues. The CDR3 loop is CASSLVRGVGEQYF. The CDR3 coding sequence is TGTGCCAGCAGCTTGGTCCGGGGGGTGGGCGAGCAGTACTTC.

In its sample, this clone was seen a few times. J is TRBJ2-2 and V is TRBV6-4, with TRBD1 as a possible D gene (5 bases). In germline, CDR1 is MRHNA, CDR2 SNTAGT. V gave up 3 bases and J gave up 7 bases, with 12 bases separating them. The CDR3 length is 14 residues. CDR3 in DNA: TGTGCCAGCAGTGAGGGCAGGGCGAGCGGGGAGCTGTTTTTT. Translation: CASSEGRASGELFF.

The V and J genes are TRBV10-2 and TRBJ1-4; 8 bases line up with TRBD1. The CDR3 contains 15 residues. The junction had 2 bases not matched to a gene; V was cut back by 3 bases and J by 2 bases. Germline V gene data show CDR1 as WSHSY and CDR2 as SAAADI. CDR3 DNA: TGCGCCAGCAGTGAAGACAGGGGCACTAATGAAAAACTGTTTTTT. It is translated as CASSEDRGTNEKLFF.